The subject of this entry is one TCR beta chain. Additional DNA sequences in this sample encode the identical CDR3. The source of the sample is a study of shared clonotypes between healthy human individuals. Sequencing was performed with immunoSEQ multiplex PCR; in TCRdb, only in-frame clones are kept and a portion is missing. The sample lists some 2,000,000 clones, 90% to 97% occurring once. This sequence was found in a man aged 18 to 29 in good health. Sequencing input: naive CD4+ T cells sorted from blood. The subset was: CD45RA+ positively selected.

CDR3 residues: CASSSVQETQYF. CDR3 DNA sequence: TGTGCCAGTAGCTCGGTCCAAGAGACCCAGTACTTC. The V and J genes are TRBV19 and TRBJ2-5, with D hard to call. This CDR3 is built from 12 residues. V was shortened by 6 bases and J by 1 base, with 6 bases between the two germline ends. Germline V CDR1 and CDR2: LNHDA, SQIVND (reference sequence).